The 21 T cell receptor beta chains in this list originate from one sample, sequenced in a study of regulatory T cells in long-lasting Graves disease. Time point described: newly diagnosed GD, antithyroid drugs for less than 3 months. Extracted RNA from PBMCs served as the source of the TCR library. iRepertoire HTBI primers and Arm-PCR of CDR3 regions built TCR beta libraries. TCRdb itself ran the multiplex PCR reads through MiXCR, one entry per CDR3 protein. The sample includes 300,000 to 450,000 distinct CDR3 sequences, 15% to 18% of them seen just once. Sequenced material: peripheral blood mononuclear cells (PBMCs), taken at new diagnosis, from a patient treated with antithyroid drugs. These receptor sequences come from a female donor with Graves disease.

This clonotype was detected many times. This rearrangement joins TRBV28 to TRBJ2-2; the match to TRBD2 covers 7 bases. In germline, CDR1 is MDHEN, CDR2 SYDVKM. Losses at the gene ends were 2 bases for V and 2 bases for J; bases not matched to a gene: 11. The CDR3 extends over 18 amino acids. DNA of the CDR3: TGTGCCAGCAGTTTAGATGTGCGTCTAGCGGATAACACCGGGGAGCTGTTTTTT. It translates to CASSLDVRLADNTGELFF.

This chain connects TRBV5-1 to TRBJ2-5; TRBD1 aligns across 9 bases. The CDR3 length is 15 residues. J was trimmed by 0 bases and V by 4 bases; bases with no gene match: 4. Germline V gives CDR1 SGHRS, CDR2 YFSETQ. Here the CDR3 reads CASSGGTGHQETQYF. The CDR3 nucleotides are TGCGCCAGCAGCGGAGGGACAGGGCACCAAGAGACCCAGTACTTC. Complete variable domain (other parts from reference TRBV5-1 and TRBJ2-5): KAGVTQTPRYLIKTRGQQVTLSCSPISGHRSVSWYQQTPGQGLQFLFEYFSETQRNKGNFPGRFSGRQFSNSRSEMNVSTLELGDSALYLCASSGGTGHQETQYFGPGTRLLVL.

Ten or more counts support this clonotype. The genes are TRBV20-1 and TRBJ2-1, with D possibly being TRBD1 (6 bases). Trimming left V 5 bases short and J 4 bases short, with 15 bases between. The CDR3 loop spans 14 amino acids. Germline values: CDR1 DFQATT, CDR2 SNEGSKA (reference sequence). Here the CDR3 DNA reads TGCAGTGCTTCAGGGGAAAAAGGGTACAATGAGCAGTTCTTC. Amino acids: CSASGEKGYNEQFF.

Many counts were recorded for this clonotype. This chain uses TRBV4-1 with TRBJ2-6, with D perhaps given as TRBD1 or TRBD2 (5 bases each). The germline CDR1 and CDR2 sequences are MGHRA and YSYEKL. The CDR3 sequence is 15 residues long. V shed 2 bases and J shed 2 bases, with 7 bases lying between them. The CDR3 sequence is CASSQWGTGANVLTF. DNA of the CDR3: TGCGCCAGCAGCCAATGGGGGACTGGGGCCAACGTCCTGACTTTC.

This clonotype appeared many times. V and J are TRBV19 and TRBJ1-1; D possibly corresponds to TRBD1 (5 bases). The CDR3 loop spans 13 amino acids. The germline V gene encodes CDR1 LNHDA and CDR2 SQIVND (reference sequence). V lost 3 bases and J lost 5, with 10 bases in between. The CDR3 sequence: CASSMPGRTEAFF. CDR3 nucleotides: TGTGCCAGTAGTATGCCAGGGCGAACTGAAGCTTTCTTT.

Note on this clonotype: One junction end does not reproduce the germline sequence, and a read error may be involved. The chain joins TRBV2 to TRBJ2-5, with 7 nucleotides matching TRBD1. Germline assignment: CDR1 SNHLY and CDR2 FYNNEI. The CDR3 is made up of 9 amino acids. Written as DNA, the CDR3 is TGTGCCAGCAGCCCAGGGGGTCCCTTC. Its protein is CASSPGGPF. The complete variable domain, with remaining parts taken from reference TRBV2 and TRBJ2-5, reads EPEVTQTPSHQVTQMGQEVILRCVPISNHLYFYWYRQILGQKVEFLVSFYNNEISEKSEIFDDQFSVERPDGSNFTLKIRSTKLEDSAMYFCASSPGGPFGPGTRLLVL.

In its sample, this clonotype was seen many times. This sequence joins TRBV7-3 and TRBJ2-3, with D unclear. Germline V lookup: CDR1 SGHTA, CDR2 FQGTGA. V was clipped by 2 bases and J by 2 bases, with 8 bases between them. This CDR3 comprises 14 residues. The CDR3 loop reads CASSLGDHTDTQYF. The DNA for the CDR3 is TGTGCCAGCAGCTTAGGCGACCACACAGATACGCAGTATTTT.

At least ten counts were recorded for this clonotype. This chain uses TRBV5-6 with TRBJ1-2; D is uncertain. The germline V and J ends were trimmed by 0 bases and 13 bases, with 16 bases remaining between them. Germline V lookup: CDR1 SGHDT, CDR2 YYEEEE. CDR3 length: 13 residues. CDR3 nucleotides: TGTGCCAGCAGCTTGGGTGATTCAGCTAGTGGCACCTTC. Its translation: CASSLGDSASGTF.

This clonotype occurred many times. The V gene is TRBV13, the J gene TRBJ1-6; D unclear. Deletions cut 5 bases from V and 7 bases from J, with 15 bases between. Germline values: CDR1 PRHDT, CDR2 FYEKMQ (reference sequence). The CDR3 has 15 residues. The CDR3: CASSPLGLTNSPLHF. DNA for the CDR3: TGTGCCAGCAGCCCACTCGGACTGACAAATTCACCCCTCCACTTT.

The chain uses TRBV12-3 or TRBV12-4 and TRBJ2-3, with TRBD1 as a possible D gene (5 bases). This CDR3 has 14 residues. Trimming removed 8 bases from V and 2 bases from J, with 14 bases in between. CDR3 sequence: CASGSPDNTDTQYF. As DNA, the CDR3 is TGTGCCAGCGGGTCCCCGGACAACACAGATACGCAGTATTTT.

The rearrangement links TRBV7-9 to TRBJ2-1, with 10 bases that match TRBD1. Germline V CDR1 and CDR2: SEHNR, FQNEAQ (reference sequence). The CDR3 contains 16 residues. J gave up 5 bases and V 5 bases, and 9 bases lay outside the gene matches. CDR3 region: CASSHSTGQGHNEQFF. DNA for the CDR3: TGTGCCAGCAGCCATTCCACGGGACAGGGGCACAATGAGCAGTTCTTC.

There are many counts of this clonotype. This chain links TRBV20-1 with TRBJ2-1, with 10 bases lining up with TRBD1. Germline assignment: CDR1 DFQATT and CDR2 SNEGSKA (reference sequence). After removal of 5 bases from V and 7 bases from J, the junction contained 8 bases not matched to a gene. CDR3 length: 14 amino acids. This CDR3 is CSAYRRDRGNEQFF. In DNA form, the CDR3 reads TGCAGTGCTTATCGACGGGACAGGGGAAATGAGCAGTTCTTC.

A few counts support this clonotype. The chain joins TRBV28 to TRBJ2-7; possibly TRBD1 for D (5 bases). Per germline, CDR1 MDHEN and CDR2 SYDVKM. CDR3 length: 12 residues. The CDR3 reads CASSSLSGLDIV. The CDR3, as DNA: TGTGCCAGCAGCTCCTTATCAGGGTTAGATATAGTC.

The chain carries TRBV5-4 and TRBJ1-1; the D is unclear. The germline V and J ends were trimmed by 1 base and 6 bases, with 10 bases remaining between them. Germline lookup yields CDR1 SGHNT and CDR2 YYREEE (reference sequence). CDR3 length: 13 residues. CDR3 protein: CASSLIDGAEAFF. The CDR3 DNA sequence: TGTGCCAGCAGCTTGATTGATGGCGCTGAAGCTTTCTTT.

The table lists this clonotype with many counts. The rearrangement links TRBV2 to TRBJ2-2, with TRBD1 as a possible D gene (5 bases). This CDR3 contains 18 residues. From germline, CDR1 is SNHLY and CDR2 FYNNEI. The V gene lost 3 bases and the J gene lost 6 bases, with 23 bases spanning the gap. The CDR3, as DNA: TGTGCCAGCAGTGAGATACTCCCGGAAATTAAGGGGCCCGGGGAGCTGTTTTTT. Translating gives CASSEILPEIKGPGELFF. Looking up the rest from reference TRBV2 and TRBJ2-2 gives the full variable domain: EPEVTQTPSHQVTQMGQEVILRCVPISNHLYFYWYRQILGQKVEFLVSFYNNEISEKSEIFDDQFSVERPDGSNFTLKIRSTKLEDSAMYFCASSEILPEIKGPGELFFGEGSRLTVL.

This clonotype came up a few times. V usage is TRBV5-1 and J usage is TRBJ2-5, with 9 bases that match TRBD2. Germline CDR1 SGHRS, CDR2 YFSETQ. V lost 1 base to trimming and J lost 6 bases; unmatched junction nucleotides: 7. The CDR3 consists of 15 residues. The CDR3 sequence is CASSLTSGSGKTQYF. The CDR3 DNA reads TGCGCCAGCAGCTTGACTAGCGGGTCCGGAAAGACCCAGTACTTC.

There are many counts of this clonotype. The genes are TRBV12-3 or TRBV12-4 and TRBJ2-1; possible D gene TRBD2, 6 bases. V was cut by 7 bases and J by 4 bases, with 14 bases left in between. CDR3 size: 14 residues. CDR3 nucleotides: TGTGCCAGCACCGGGACTGAGGTTTACAATGAGCAGTTCTTC. Protein: CASTGTEVYNEQFF.

The rearrangement links TRBV9 to TRBJ2-7; D is uncertain. Germline V gene sequence: CDR1 SGDLS, CDR2 YYNGEE. Trimming removed 2 bases from V and 4 bases from J, with 13 bases in between. The CDR3 sequence is 14 residues long. CDR3 nucleotides: TGTGCCAGCAGCGTCGATGCTCTAGATTACGAGCAGTACTTC. Translating gives CASSVDALDYEQYF.

The table lists this clonotype with a few counts. This chain links TRBV9 with TRBJ2-5, with D perhaps TRBD2 (6 bases). The germline gives CDR1 SGDLS, CDR2 YYNGEE. V was shortened by 4 bases and J by 5 bases, with 12 bases between the two germline ends. The CDR3 has 13 amino acids. Written as DNA, the CDR3 is TGTGCCAGCAGCACCGGGACTCCGGAGACCCAGTACTTC. Its protein product is CASSTGTPETQYF.

This clonotype was counted many times. The rearrangement joins TRBV27 to TRBJ2-7, with unresolved D. Germline V CDR1 and CDR2: MNHEY, SMNVEV (reference sequence). The CDR3 totals 15 residues. V shed 1 base and J shed 2 bases, with 12 bases lying between them. The CDR3 sequence is CASSLFQGSPYEQYF. The CDR3 nucleotides are TGTGCCAGCAGTTTATTTCAAGGTTCACCCTACGAGCAGTACTTC.

This clonotype was detected many times. CDR3 protein: CASSLRENLRGIQYF. For the CDR3, the DNA is TGTGCCAGCAGCTTACGTGAGAACCTCAGGGGCATTCAGTACTTC. V and J are TRBV11-2 and TRBJ2-4; TRBD1 might be the D (6 bases). The V end lost 2 bases, the J end lost 9 bases, and 17 bases lay between the germline ends. Germline V gene lookup returns CDR1 SGHAT and CDR2 FQNNGV. The CDR3 length is 15 residues.